This T cell receptor (beta chain) originates from a study of sequential checkpoint blockade in melanoma (dated by TCRdb to between 2018 and 2021). With regard to the full study: Patients were randomized 1:1 to first-line nivolumab followed by ipilimumab (arm A) or ipilimumab followed by nivolumab (arm B). Maintenance nivolumab came after each of the two trial sequences. TCRbeta immunosequencing was performed on DNA from over 90 pretreatment melanoma tumor samples. Matched tumor biopsies were taken from 20 to 25 patients before treatment and at week 13, after single-agent nivolumab (arm A) or ipilimumab (arm B). Roughly 85% of the matched pre- and post-treatment tumor biopsy pairs came from the same lesion. General study outcomes and caveats: Small sample sizes and reduced statistical power limited the analyses of tumor T-cell fraction within each arm. Validation of the response-prediction model combining TCR metrics and mutation burden is needed in larger, independent patient cohorts. Tumor T-cell fraction and clonality correlated with PD-L1 staining and CD8+ T-cell counts but not with mutational load. Patients whose tumor T-cell fraction and clonality increased by week 13 were about 30 times more likely to achieve clinical benefit. In the nivolumab-first arm (arm A), an association was found between pretreatment tumor TIL clonality and response (P = .04).

This clone is medium-sized (0.01 to 0.1%) in its sample. Its antigen remains unidentified. No much larger clone is present one base from it, and per-base qualities are unavailable. TCRbeta CDR3 regions were immunosequenced from genomic DNA with the immunoSEQ Assay. Before high-throughput sequencing, the genomic DNA was amplified using bias-controlled multiplex PCR. As for how the authors treated the data: To quantify the absolute abundance of each unique TCRbeta CDR3 region, the sequences were collapsed and filtered. Clonality, defined as 1 minus Pielou's evenness, was calculated using productive rearrangements only. Tumor T-cell fraction was computed by normalizing TCRbeta template counts to usable DNA, estimated from several housekeeping genes. Clones with significantly greater frequencies in on-treatment versus baseline samples were identified using a previously published method. What TCRdb holds here is the immuneACCESS table cut down to in-frame rearrangements. Part of the clones is not present; checked against another copy, under half of the missing clones reflect an unresolved V gene, and the others are unexplained. That table gives V, J and clone size, and the DNA gave D and trimming. Across this sample there are 6,200 or so clones, with roughly a quarter seen only once. The ten largest account for around 8.1% of the sample.

From the germline V gene, CDR1 is MNHGY and CDR2 is SAAAGT. Counted from cysteine to phenylalanine, this CDR3 has 13 amino acids. Only the CDR3 portion is preserved as DNA: 39 bases, with reading frame beginning at the first base. The germline ends are 15 bases apart after V is trimmed by 6 bases and J by 7 bases. The treatment or condition label for this specimen denotes: randomized to nivolumab then ipilimumab (arm A) or the reverse (arm B). None of the patients in the trial had previously been given DNA-damaging chemotherapy. CheckMate 064, a randomized, open-label phase II trial of sequential checkpoint blockade, was the source of the samples, all of which came from patients with melanoma. Genomic DNA from formalin-fixed paraffin-embedded (FFPE) tissue samples served as the input for tumor TCR sequencing.

The material was tumor tissue (inferred from file names), obtained from a patient given nivolumab and ipilimumab in sequence. The receptor was isolated from a human donor with melanoma. The rearranged chain carries TRBV6-8 and TRBJ1-1, with the D segment identity uncertain. CDR3 protein: CASRPREGGEAFF. In nucleotides, the sequence is TGTGCCAGCAGACCGAGAGAAGGCGGTGAAGCTTTCTTT.